This T cell receptor beta chain was sequenced for a study of T cell responses to AZD1222 COVID-19 vaccine. Repertoires were generated with immunoSEQ multiplex PCR, while TCRdb's copy carries only in-frame clones and drops some. The sample lists under 150,000 clones; around 90% were seen once. With 3 bases removed from V and 0 bases from J, the gap between germline ends came to 19 bases. Germline V CDR1 and CDR2: LGHDT, YNNKEL (reference sequence). The CDR3 length is 18 residues. The clonotype originates from an adult in good health. The rearrangement uses TRBV3-1 (or the pseudogene TRBV3-2) and TRBJ2-3; D may be TRBD2 (5 bases). This specimen was peripheral blood, taken on day 0 of AZD1222 vaccination. CDR3 sequence reads: CASSQAVGLLTSTDTQYF. The CDR3 DNA follows: TGTGCCAGCAGCCAGGCTGTCGGACTTCTAACTAGCACAGATACGCAGTATTTT.